This T cell receptor (beta chain) was captured in a study of early T cells in non-severe SARS-CoV-2 infection. Whole-study context: Sequencing used unsorted whole-blood bulk RNA, so chains lack pairing.

This clonotype occurred many times. No antigen is known for it. The TCR library protocol attached unique molecular identifiers to the individual cDNA molecules. Via MiXCR, TCRdb re-called the 5' RACE reads, giving one row per CDR3 protein. This table has around 64,000 distinct CDR3 sequences, about 11% appearing once. Study observations and caveats: Sequences matched to VDJdb favored anti-spike CD8 responses, while private and CD4 specificities were missed.

Germline CDR1 and CDR2: SGDLS and YYNGEE. The CDR3 consists of 14 residues. V was clipped by 3 bases and J by 9 bases, with 16 bases between them. The sample was whole blood. The chain is built from TRBV9 and TRBJ2-1; the D gene could be TRBD1 or TRBD2 (5 bases each). This receptor was taken from an adult who was a healthcare worker with PCR-confirmed SARS-CoV-2 infection or an uninfected control (not recorded which). The chain's CDR3 is CASSGDGGRGEQFF. The CDR3 DNA reads TGTGCCAGCAGCGGCGATGGGGGAAGGGGTGAGCAGTTCTTC.